The TCR beta chain described here comes from a study of graft-versus-host responses after intestinal transplantation. Study-wide context: Those transplanted obtained multivisceral, liver-intestinal, or isolated intestinal grafts. Every transplant recipient was induced with anti-thymocyte globulin, then maintained on tacrolimus and steroids for about 3 years. Whole-study findings and limits: Some GvH clones were seen earlier in gut or blood, suggesting intestinal origin. Early post-transplant HvG declines tracked with peak circulating GvH clone levels.

The CDR3 length is 17 residues. CDR1 and CDR2 from the germline V gene are MGHRA and YSYEKL. The V end was cut by 6 bases, the J end by 1 base, with 19 bases between. Concerning this clone: The antigen is not known.

Libraries were prepared by immunoSEQ multiplex PCR; TCRdb keeps only in-frame clonotypes and omits some of them. The sample consists of roughly 99,000 clones, about nine tenths of them appearing once. The sequence was collected from a human donor who was the organ donor for an intestinal transplant. Here the sequenced sample was unstimulated CD4+ T cells sorted from spleen or lymph node cells, taken before transplant. The V and J genes are TRBV4-1 and TRBJ2-1; a weak D match, TRBD2 (5 bases). CDR3 DNA sequence: TGCGCCAGCAGACAGAAACTGGACGGGGATTCCTACAATGAGCAGTTCTTC. It yields the protein CASRQKLDGDSYNEQFF.